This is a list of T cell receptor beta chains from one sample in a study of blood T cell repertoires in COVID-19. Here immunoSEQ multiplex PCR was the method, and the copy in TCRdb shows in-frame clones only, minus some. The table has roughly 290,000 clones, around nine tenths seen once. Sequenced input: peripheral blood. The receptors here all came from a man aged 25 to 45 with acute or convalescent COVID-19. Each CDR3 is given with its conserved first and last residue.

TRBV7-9 CASSHGQGGTGELFF
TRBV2 CASTKQGIIQKLFF
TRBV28 CASSATSGGRETQYF
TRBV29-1 CSVLRAGLMYQETQYF
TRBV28 CASSSPAEVGSYEQYF
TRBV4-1 CASSQDLGEVATEAFF
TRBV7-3 CASSASGTETGELFF
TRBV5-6 CASSFFTGGEQYF
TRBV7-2 CASRSLHEQFF
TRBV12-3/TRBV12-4 CASRAGWTEAFF
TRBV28 CASRVDLVDRGYF
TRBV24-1 CATSDSGRGVEKLFF
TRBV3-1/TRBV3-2 CASSRKTQGDGYTF
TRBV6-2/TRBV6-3 CASSYPYRGPTDEQFF
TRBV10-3 CAISNKRGATNEKLFF